This entry lists 21 T cell receptor delta chains sequenced from one sample in a study of delta chains in infants with herpesvirus infections. Reverse transcription of PBMC RNA used primers specific for the gamma and delta chains. TCRdb reapplied CATT to the RT-PCR reads. Here the sample spans about 2,600 delta-chain clones, 30% to 40% being singletons. Sequenced material: peripheral blood, taken at time point 4 of longitudinal follow-up. These receptors were taken from a human donor who was a Ugandan infant, either HIV-exposed or HIV-unexposed (not recorded which).

The rearrangement uses TRDV2 and TRDJ1, with D tentatively TRDD3 (5 bases). The CDR3 runs to 15 residues. Between the trimmed V and J ends, which lost 0 bases and 0 bases, there was a span of 10 bases. Germline V gene sequence: CDR1 GEAIGNYY, CDR2 EKD. CDR3 residues: CACDTGDSNTDKLIF. The CDR3 DNA is TGTGCCTGTGACACCGGGGACTCAAACACCGATAAACTCATCTTT.

By proportion, this clone is medium-sized. The CDR3 DNA reads TGTGCAGCAAGCGCGAGGGCTCCTCAACTGGGGGGCCCCCACACCGATAAACTCATCTTT. This sequence encodes CAASARAPQLGGPHTDKLIF. The chain recombines TRAV29/DV5 with TRDJ1, with 8 nucleotides matching TRDD3. Trimming cost V 0 bases and J 0 bases; bases outside gene matches: 19. Germline CDR1 NSMFDY, CDR2 ISSIKDK. The CDR3 is made up of 20 amino acids.

About this clone: A single base separates this from a much larger clone, so it may be a read error. CDR3 amino acids: CACDTLGGEHQRFWDTRQMFF. The CDR3 DNA sequence: TGTGCCTGTGACACTCTCGGTGGGGAACACCAACGGTTCTGGGACACCCGACAGATGTTTTTC. The chain links TRDV2 to TRDJ3, with D possibly being TRDD3 (5 bases). Trimming pared 1 base from V and 3 bases from J, leaving 24 bases between. Germline-derived CDR1 and CDR2 are GEAIGNYY and EKD. CDR3 length equals 21 residues.

The chain combines TRDV2 with TRDJ2, with TRDD3 identical over 11 bases. Trimming removed 3 bases from V and 0 bases from J; junction bases left unmatched: 2. This CDR3 is built from 16 residues. The V gene's germline CDR1 is GEAIGNYY and CDR2 EKD. CDR3 in amino acids: CACDLLGDTLTAQLFF. The CDR3 region has the DNA TGTGCCTGTGACCTACTGGGGGATACTTTGACAGCACAACTCTTCTTT.

This clone came up a few times. J is TRDJ1 and V is TRDV2, with TRDD3 matching over 12 bases. Trimming removed 3 bases from V and 4 bases from J; junction bases left unmatched: 32. The CDR3 is 24 residues long. CDR1 is GEAIGNYY, CDR2 EKD, per germline. The DNA for the CDR3 is TGTGCCTGTGACGATATTCCTACGACCCCCGTACTGGGGGATACCCTACCGGTGGGCGATAAACTCATCTTT. As protein: CACDDIPTTPVLGDTLPVGDKLIF.

The chain uses TRDV2 and TRDJ3, with D tentatively TRDD3 (6 bases). Trimming pared 0 bases from V and 2 bases from J, leaving 16 bases between. Germline values: CDR1 GEAIGNYY, CDR2 EKD. The CDR3 totals 19 residues. The CDR3 DNA follows: TGTGCCTGTGACACCGGATGGGGGGGACGAGCCTGGGACACCCGACAGATGTTTTTC. Encoded protein: CACDTGWGGRAWDTRQMFF.

By share, this clone counts as medium-sized (0.01 to 0.1%). The CDR3 here is CACDTAGPSWDTRQMFF. In DNA, the CDR3 is TGTGCCTGTGACACTGCCGGGCCCTCCTGGGACACCCGACAGATGTTTTTC. The chain is built from TRDV2 and TRDJ3; D is unclear. V lost 1 base and J 0 bases, leaving 9 bases between the germline ends. The CDR3 runs 17 residues. In germline, CDR1 is GEAIGNYY, CDR2 EKD.

The V and J genes are TRDV1 and TRDJ1, with 9 nucleotides matching TRDD3. Germline-derived CDR1 and CDR2 are TSWWSYY and QGS. The CDR3 has 20 amino acids. Trimming cost V 6 bases and J 4 bases; bases outside gene matches: 24. The CDR3 coding sequence is TGTGCTCTTGGCGGAATCGTGGTGGTTTACTGGGGGACCCTCCTCGATAAACTCATCTTT. Its translation is CALGGIVVVYWGTLLDKLIF.

The genes are TRDV2 and TRDJ1, with 9 bases aligning to TRDD3. The V gene's germline CDR1 is GEAIGNYY and CDR2 EKD. The CDR3 spans 18 residues. The junction had 14 bases not matched to a gene; V was cut back by 0 bases and J by 4 bases. DNA for the CDR3: TGTGCCTGTGACACCCCAGACCGGGGGATACAGGATGTCGATAAACTCATCTTT. Its protein product is CACDTPDRGIQDVDKLIF.

This clone is labeled medium-sized. The chain is built from TRDV2 and TRDJ1; possibly TRDD2 for D (6 bases). V lost 3 bases and J lost 1, with 23 bases in between. Germline-derived CDR1 and CDR2 are GEAIGNYY and EKD. The CDR3 spans 18 residues. The CDR3 protein is CACDFLSGAPGSTDKLIF. The CDR3 DNA reads TGTGCCTGTGACTTCCTAAGTGGGGCTCCAGGTAGCACCGATAAACTCATCTTT.

The called J gene is TRDJ1, whereas the V gene has no call; the table's TRDD3 call for D was not verified on the DNA. The CDR3 is 14 amino acids. The CDR3: CSVLGERNTDKLIF. The CDR3 bases are TGTTCGGTACTGGGGGAGAGAAACACCGATAAACTCATCTTT.

V and J are TRDV2 and TRDJ3; 12 bases are shared with TRDD3. The CDR3 spans 23 residues. CDR1 and CDR2 (germline): GEAIGNYY, EKD. The ends lost 3 bases at V and 0 bases at J; junction bases unmatched: 17. The CDR3 region has the DNA TGTGCCTGTGACGCGGTATTAGAACTGGGGGATACTCTCGGCTCCTGGGACACCCGACAGATGTTTTTC. Translated: CACDAVLELGDTLGSWDTRQMFF.

About this clone: This may be a read error, as it is one base from a much larger clone. J is TRDJ1 and V is TRDV2, with TRDD3 as a possible D gene (5 bases). V was clipped by 0 bases and J by 0 bases, with 40 bases between them. The CDR3 covers 25 residues. Germline lookup yields CDR1 GEAIGNYY and CDR2 EKD. CDR3 bases: TGTGCCTGTGACACCATATCTGCGCCCCGCCGCCGGGGGGGGGTCAGCTCAGTCTACACCGATAAACTCATCTTT. As protein: CACDTISAPRRRGGVSSVYTDKLIF.

In this sample, this clone turned up a few times. The rearrangement joins TRDV2 to TRDJ1; D gene unclear. V was shortened by 2 bases and J by 2 bases, with 23 bases between the two germline ends. The V gene's germline CDR1 is GEAIGNYY and CDR2 EKD. The CDR3 sequence is 18 residues long. The CDR3 DNA follows: TGTGCCTGTGACAACCTATTCGGGCAGGGGCCCGAGACCGATAAACTCATCTTT. It specifies CACDNLFGQGPETDKLIF.

The V gene is TRDV1, the J gene TRDJ1; the match to TRDD3 covers 12 bases. With 3 bases clipped from V and 1 base from J, the junction kept 24 bases outside the gene matches. There are 23 residues in the CDR3. Germline CDR1 TSWWSYY, CDR2 QGS. The CDR3 sequence: CALGDDYFPLTYWGIHLTDKLIF. The CDR3 bases are TGTGCTCTTGGGGACGATTACTTCCCACTCACCTACTGGGGGATACACCTCACCGATAAACTCATCTTT.

The V gene is TRDV2, the J gene TRDJ1; 10 bases agree with TRDD3. The CDR3 runs 19 residues. Trimming took 1 base from V and 1 from J; bases not matched to a gene: 14. CDR1 is GEAIGNYY and CDR2 is EKD in the germline V gene. DNA for the CDR3: TGTGCCTGTGACACTTTGGACTACTGGGGGATCCGTGGCACCGATAAACTCATCTTT. It translates to CACDTLDYWGIRGTDKLIF.

V is TRDV2 and J is TRDJ1, with 13 positions matching TRDD3. The CDR3 has 16 residues. Germline values: CDR1 GEAIGNYY, CDR2 EKD. J was trimmed by 1 base and V by 1 base; bases with no gene match: 2. DNA for the CDR3: TGTGCCTGTGACACACTGGGGGATACGAGCACCGATAAACTCATCTTT. It is translated as CACDTLGDTSTDKLIF.

The chain is built from TRDV2 and TRDJ1; 8 nucleotides match TRDD3. V was pared by 3 bases and J by 4 bases, with 15 bases of the junction left unmatched. The CDR3 extends over 17 amino acids. Per the germline V gene, CDR1 is GEAIGNYY and CDR2 is EKD. CDR3 DNA sequence: TGTGCCTGTGACTTTATACTGGGGGGATCCACCGACGATAAACTCATCTTT. This sequence encodes CACDFILGGSTDDKLIF.

This clone was recorded a few times. The genes are TRDV2 and TRDJ3; 9 positions agree with TRDD3. Germline V gives CDR1 GEAIGNYY, CDR2 EKD. The trim removed 0 bases at V and 0 bases at J, leaving 11 bases unmatched. This CDR3 has 21 residues. The CDR3 reads CACDTVTGGESSSWDTRQMFF. Written as DNA, the CDR3 is TGTGCCTGTGACACCGTGACTGGGGGAGAGTCAAGCTCCTGGGACACCCGACAGATGTTTTTC.

The chain carries TRDV2 and TRDJ1; 10 nucleotides line up with TRDD3. This CDR3 has 19 amino acids. With 0 bases clipped from V and 0 bases from J, the junction kept 12 bases outside the gene matches. The V gene's germline CDR1 is GEAIGNYY and CDR2 EKD. The CDR3 is CACDTVRGDTRLYTDKLIF. CDR3 DNA: TGTGCCTGTGACACCGTGAGGGGGGATACGCGTTTGTACACCGATAAACTCATCTTT.

This clone was detected only once. A much larger clone differs from this one at a single base, so this may be a read error. The chain couples TRDV3 to TRDJ1; 8 bases are a match to TRDD3. The CDR3 runs 21 residues. With 4 bases clipped from V and 4 bases from J, the junction kept 32 bases outside the gene matches. Germline loops: CDR1 TVYSNPD, CDR2 GDNSRS (reference sequence). The CDR3 DNA sequence: TGTGCCTCCAGTGGCAGCTTAACTCCTTACTGGGGGGGAAAGGGGTGCGATAAACTCATCTTT. Translation: CASSGSLTPYWGGKGCDKLIF. Supplemented by reference TRDV3 and TRDJ1, the full variable domain reads CDKVTQSSPDQTVASGSEVVLLCTYDTVYSNPDLFWYRIRPDYSFQFVFYGDNSRSEGADFTQGRFSVKHILTQKAFHLVISPVRTEDSATYYCASSGSLTPYWGGKGCDKLIFGKGTRVTVEP.